These 6 T cell receptor beta chains were sequenced from one sample in a study of cytomegalovirus exposure and HLA in healthy donors. Measured with immunoSEQ multiplex PCR; TCRdb has only the in-frame clones, and not every one. The sample has roughly 150,000 clones, less than 90% seen once. Sequencing input: PBMCs. These TCRs come from a woman aged 25 to 39 in good health and CMV-seronegative.

V is TRBV4-1 and J is TRBJ1-1; 7 nucleotides line up with TRBD1. CDR1 is MGHRA and CDR2 is YSYEKL in the germline V gene. The CDR3 runs to 15 residues. With 0 bases clipped from V and 6 bases from J, the junction kept 7 bases outside the gene matches. The CDR3 DNA is TGCGCCAGCAGCCAAGATCCCAGGGGGATGGCTGAAGCTTTCTTT. This gives the protein CASSQDPRGMAEAFF.

The gene calls are TRBV6-5 and TRBJ1-2; 9 positions match TRBD1. Germline values: CDR1 MNHEY, CDR2 SVGAGI. CDR3 length: 15 residues. J gave up 1 base and V 6 bases, and 6 bases lay outside the gene matches. This CDR3 is CASSPTGGLNYGYTF. The CDR3 coding sequence is TGTGCCAGCAGCCCCACAGGGGGCCTTAACTATGGCTACACCTTC.

In this sample, this clone turned up once. The rearrangement uses TRBV9 and TRBJ1-1, with D hard to call. CDR3 size: 15 residues. V gave up 0 bases and J gave up 3 bases, with 12 bases separating them. CDR1 and CDR2 (germline): SGDLS, YYNGEE. This CDR3 reads CASSVEAGLDTEAFF. Here the CDR3 DNA reads TGTGCCAGCAGCGTAGAGGCGGGGTTGGACACTGAAGCTTTCTTT.

This chain uses TRBV6-6 with TRBJ1-2; D is unresolved. The CDR3 is 14 amino acids. Germline CDR1 and CDR2: MNHNY and SVGAGI (reference sequence). Trimming cost V 2 bases and J 1 base, with 8 bases left between them. CDR3 sequence (DNA): TGTGCCAGCAGTTACGACGCCTTTAACTATGGCTACACCTTC. Its protein product is CASSYDAFNYGYTF.

V usage is TRBV5-1 and J usage is TRBJ1-1; perhaps TRBD1 as D (6 bases). This CDR3 has 14 amino acids. The V gene's germline CDR1 is SGHRS and CDR2 YFSETQ. V was clipped by 1 base and J by 2 bases, with 9 bases between them. CDR3 sequence: CASSLYRVNTEAFF. The CDR3 coding sequence is TGCGCCAGCAGCTTGTACAGGGTAAACACTGAAGCTTTCTTT.

The chain carries TRBV6-5 and TRBJ1-2; D uncertain. V gave up 5 bases and J gave up 5 bases, with 9 bases separating them. The CDR3 is 12 amino acids. CDR1 and CDR2 (germline): MNHEY, SVGAGI. The CDR3 bases are TGTGCCAGCAGTGGCACGGGATATGGCTACACCTTC. Residues: CASSGTGYGYTF.